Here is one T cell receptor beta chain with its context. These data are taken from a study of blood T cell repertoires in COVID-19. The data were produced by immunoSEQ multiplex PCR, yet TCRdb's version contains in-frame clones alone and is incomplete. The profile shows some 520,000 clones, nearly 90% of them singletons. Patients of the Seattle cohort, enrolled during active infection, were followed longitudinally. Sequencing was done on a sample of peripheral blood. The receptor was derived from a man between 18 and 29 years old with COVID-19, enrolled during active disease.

The CDR3 is CASSIAGGPYEQYF. DNA for the CDR3: TGTGCCAGCAGCATAGCGGGAGGGCCTTACGAGCAGTACTTC. This chain links TRBV27 with TRBJ2-7, with 11 positions matching TRBD2. J was trimmed by 4 bases and V by 6 bases; bases with no gene match: 5. The germline V gene encodes CDR1 MNHEY and CDR2 SMNVEV (reference sequence). CDR3 size: 14 residues.